One and the same sample provided the 26 T cell receptor beta chains below, sequenced in a study of CD8+ T cells in alopecia areata (dated by TCRdb to 2017 to 2018). The receptor library was made with the immunoSEQ multiplex PCR assay. To provide template for TCR sequencing, every sample had RNA extracted and reverse transcribed into cDNA. Not all clones reach the TCRdb copy of this immuneACCESS table, which keeps in-frame sequences only. Checked studies attribute under half of the gap to unresolved V genes and leave the rest unexplained. The sample table shows 200,000 to 250,000 clones, and about 60% are seen once. 0.45% of the sample goes to the ten largest clones. The sample's time point, from its label and the paper: baseline before oral tofacitinib. The sample in question was CD4+ T cells sorted from blood, obtained at week 0. All receptors derive from a human donor with alopecia areata.

This clone showed up just a few times. The gene calls are TRBV30 and TRBJ2-2; TRBD1 matches at 9 bases. V trimming: 2 bases; J trimming: 10 bases; junction bases outside the gene matches: 8. The CDR3 is made up of 14 amino acids. Germline CDR1 is GTSNPN and CDR2 is SVGIG (reference sequence). In nucleotides, the CDR3 is TGTGCCTGGAGTCCATCCCGGGACAGGGCGGAGCTGTTTTTT. It is translated as CAWSPSRDRAELFF.

The chain links TRBV7-9 to TRBJ2-5, with no clear D. In germline, CDR1 is SEHNR, CDR2 FQNEAQ (reference sequence). CDR3 size: 13 residues. V was shortened by 6 bases and J by 4 bases, with 12 bases between the two germline ends. The CDR3 nucleotides are TGTGCCAGCAGGCCGGAGTTACGAGAGACCCAGTACTTC. Protein sequence: CASRPELRETQYF.

This clone was recorded a few times. The rearrangement links TRBV5-1 to TRBJ2-5; no clear D gene. Trimming took off 1 base at V and 5 bases at J, with 15 bases between the two ends. CDR1 SGHRS and CDR2 YFSETQ come from the germline V gene. This CDR3 has 15 residues. CDR3 amino acids: CASSLTAPLGETQYF. The CDR3 DNA reads as TGCGCCAGCAGCTTGACAGCACCCCTTGGGGAGACCCAGTACTTC.

The chain recombines TRBV7-9 with TRBJ1-2; D is ambiguous. Germline CDR1 SEHNR, CDR2 FQNEAQ (reference sequence). This CDR3 spans 13 amino acids. V lost 5 bases, J lost 3 bases, and 10 bases lay in between. CDR3 bases: TGTGCCAGCAGCGGCAGGACCGACTATGGCTACACCTTC. Translated, it gives CASSGRTDYGYTF. The entire variable domain, with the rest obtained from reference TRBV7-9 and TRBJ1-2, is as follows: DTGVSQNPRHKITKRGQNVTFRCDPISEHNRLYWYRQTLGQGPEFLTYFQNEAQLEKSRLLSDRFSAERPKGSFSTLEIQRTEQGDSAMYLCASSGRTDYGYTFGSGTRLTVV.

The chain joins TRBV5-1 to TRBJ2-2, with D perhaps assigned TRBD1 or TRBD2 (5 bases each). CDR1 and CDR2 (germline): SGHRS, YFSETQ. The CDR3 is made up of 16 amino acids. Trimming removed 5 bases from V and 3 bases from J, with 17 bases in between. The CDR3 reads CASRGFGTQDTGELFF. CDR3 nucleotide sequence: TGCGCCAGCAGAGGTTTTGGGACCCAGGACACCGGGGAGCTGTTTTTT.

The genes are TRBV2 and TRBJ1-5, with D maybe TRBD1 (5 bases). CDR3 length equals 15 residues. V gave up 4 bases and J gave up 0 bases, with 10 bases separating them. The V gene's germline CDR1 is SNHLY and CDR2 FYNNEI. This CDR3 reads CASSVRGTSNQPQHF. CDR3 sequence (DNA): TGTGCCAGCAGTGTACGAGGGACTAGCAATCAGCCCCAGCATTTT.

This clone has more than one count but fewer than ten. The chain carries TRBV4-1 and TRBJ2-2; D ambiguous. V was clipped by 3 bases and J by 6 bases, with 11 bases between them. Per germline, CDR1 MGHRA and CDR2 YSYEKL. The CDR3 is 14 amino acids. The CDR3 here is CASSHPASPGELFF. Written as DNA, the CDR3 is TGCGCCAGCAGCCACCCGGCGAGCCCCGGGGAGCTGTTTTTT.

The chain carries TRBV9 and TRBJ2-3; TRBD2 matches 7 bases. The CDR3 totals 16 residues. The germline CDR1 and CDR2 sequences are SGDLS and YYNGEE. V dropped 2 bases and J dropped 5; count of bases not matched to a gene: 11. The CDR3 coding sequence is TGTGCCAGCAGCGTCAAGGCGGGAGTGGAACGAGATACGCAGTATTTT. Translating gives CASSVKAGVERDTQYF.

V gene TRBV7-9 combines with J gene TRBJ1-6, with 8 nucleotides matching TRBD1. The CDR3 is made up of 15 amino acids. The germline V gene has CDR1 SEHNR and CDR2 FQNEAQ (reference sequence). The V segment lost 4 bases and the J segment 7 bases; nucleotides outside the gene matches: 6. The CDR3 is CASSSGQGANSPLHF. The DNA for the CDR3 is TGTGCCAGCAGCTCAGGACAGGGAGCGAATTCACCCCTCCACTTT.

V gene TRBV5-1 combines with J gene TRBJ1-2, with D unclear. The germline V and J ends were trimmed by 2 bases and 5 bases, with 16 bases remaining between them. The CDR3 covers 15 residues. CDR1 and CDR2 (germline): SGHRS, YFSETQ. CDR3 protein: CASSFGQAGVYGYTF. In nucleotides, the CDR3 is TGCGCCAGCAGCTTTGGCCAGGCGGGAGTTTATGGCTACACCTTC.

V gene TRBV5-4 combines with J gene TRBJ1-2; possibly TRBD1 for D (5 bases). The CDR3 is made up of 12 amino acids. V lost 2 bases, J lost 8 bases, and 10 bases lay in between. Germline CDR1 is SGHNT and CDR2 is YYREEE (reference sequence). CDR3 coding DNA: TGTGCCAGCAGCTTAAGGGACCAAGGCTACACCTTC. Translation: CASSLRDQGYTF.

The V gene is TRBV14, the J gene TRBJ1-2; 7 nucleotides line up with TRBD1. This CDR3 comprises 14 residues. CDR1 and CDR2 (germline): SGHDN, FVKESK. J was trimmed by 3 bases and V by 1 base; bases with no gene match: 2. The CDR3 loop is CASSQVQGYYGYTF. The CDR3 nucleotides read TGTGCCAGCAGCCAAGTACAGGGGTACTATGGCTACACCTTC.

This clone was picked up a small number of times. This CDR3 is CASSQGESTEAFF. Here the CDR3 DNA reads TGTGCCAGCAGCCAAGGGGAGAGCACTGAAGCTTTCTTT. This rearrangement joins TRBV6-1 to TRBJ1-1; D is possibly TRBD1 (5 bases). Germline V gives CDR1 MNHNS, CDR2 SASEGT. The CDR3 extends over 13 amino acids. V dropped 6 bases and J dropped 4 bases, with 12 bases sitting between them.

The CDR3: CASSFASTDTQYF. The CDR3 DNA follows: TGCGCCAGCAGCTTCGCAAGCACAGATACGCAGTATTTT. The chain carries TRBV5-1 and TRBJ2-3, with no clear D. CDR3 length: 13 amino acids. The germline V gene has CDR1 SGHRS and CDR2 YFSETQ. Between the trimmed V and J ends, which lost 2 bases and 0 bases, there was a span of 4 bases.

This clone was picked up a small number of times. V is TRBV30 and J is TRBJ1-4; 7 bases are shared with TRBD1. Germline V CDR1 and CDR2: GTSNPN, SVGIG (reference sequence). The CDR3 consists of 13 residues. V shed 5 bases and J 5 bases; nucleotides not matched to a gene: 5. The CDR3 nucleotides are TGTGCCTGGGGGAGACAGGGAAATGAAAAACTGTTTTTT. Amino acid sequence: CAWGRQGNEKLFF.

This clone was observed a handful of times. The gene calls are TRBV7-2 and TRBJ1-4; D is ambiguous. The ends were cut back, 3 bases at V and 6 bases at J, with 5 bases in the middle. The germline V gene has CDR1 SGHTA and CDR2 FQGNSA. CDR3 size: 12 residues. CDR3 coding DNA: TGTGCCAGCAGCTTTTTGGATGAAAAACTGTTTTTT. This sequence encodes CASSFLDEKLFF.

The chain is built from TRBV30 and TRBJ1-5, with a weak D call TRBD1 (6 bases). Germline CDR1 is GTSNPN and CDR2 is SVGIG (reference sequence). The V and J ends lost 1 base and 5 bases respectively, with 12 bases between them. The CDR3 runs to 14 residues. CDR3 DNA sequence: TGTGCCTGGAGTGCCTCAGGGGTCTATCAGCCCCAGCATTTT. This sequence encodes CAWSASGVYQPQHF.

This chain uses TRBV7-2 with TRBJ1-2; D possibly corresponds to TRBD1 (5 bases). The length of the CDR3 is 15 residues. The germline V and J ends were trimmed by 2 bases and 2 bases, with 12 bases remaining between them. The germline CDR1 and CDR2 sequences are SGHTA and FQGNSA. The CDR3 loop reads CASSLQGAKNYGYTF. The CDR3 nucleotides are TGTGCCAGCAGCTTACAAGGGGCTAAAAACTATGGCTACACCTTC.

The chain combines TRBV30 with TRBJ2-2; D call uncertain. Per germline, CDR1 GTSNPN and CDR2 SVGIG (reference sequence). V was pared by 1 base and J by 7 bases, with 7 bases between. The length of the CDR3 is 12 residues. For the CDR3, the DNA is TGTGCCTGGAGTGGGCAGCACGGGGAGCTGTTTTTT. Protein product: CAWSGQHGELFF.

This clone was seen at least ten times. The gene calls are TRBV5-4 and TRBJ2-1; TRBD1 matches 8 bases. CDR3 length: 15 residues. The germline V gene encodes CDR1 SGHNT and CDR2 YYREEE (reference sequence). Unmatched junction bases numbered 10, after V lost 4 bases and J lost 7 bases. Here the CDR3 reads CASSLGQGGRNEQFF. The CDR3 region has the DNA TGTGCCAGCAGCCTTGGACAGGGAGGTAGGAATGAGCAGTTCTTC.

The J gene is TRBJ2-5, the V gene TRBV6-5; TRBD2 is a possible D gene (5 bases). CDR1 and CDR2 from the germline V gene are MNHEY and SVGAGI. The CDR3 loop spans 15 amino acids. V lost 7 bases and J 1 base, leaving 16 bases between the germline ends. CDR3 nucleotide sequence: TGTGCCAGCATGTACGGGGAAGGGTCCCAAGAGACCCAGTACTTC. The encoded protein is CASMYGEGSQETQYF.

There are a few counts of this clone. No DNA is shown, since the ends of the CDR3 on it are uncertain; the CDR3 is the one TCRdb lists. V is TRBV5-1 and J is TRBJ2-1; the table calls TRBD1, which could not be checked here. Including both end residues, the CDR3 is 15 amino acids long. Germline values: CDR1 SGHRS, CDR2 YFSETQ. Here the CDR3 reads CASSPLLFGGGAEFF.

This chain uses TRBV6-5 with TRBJ1-5, with unresolved D. V was trimmed by 2 bases and J by 3 bases, leaving 5 bases between them. The CDR3 totals 13 residues. The germline V gene has CDR1 MNHEY and CDR2 SVGAGI. The CDR3 bases are TGTGCCAGCAGTTACAGGGACAATCAGCCCCAGCATTTT. Its protein product is CASSYRDNQPQHF.

This chain links TRBV6-5 with TRBJ2-7; TRBD1 aligns across 8 bases. The J segment lost 4 bases and the V segment lost 6 bases, leaving 8 bases of the junction unmatched. This CDR3 has 14 amino acids. The germline V gene encodes CDR1 MNHEY and CDR2 SVGAGI. The CDR3 here is CASRTDRGAYEQYF. In DNA, the CDR3 is TGTGCCAGCAGGACTGACAGGGGCGCGTACGAGCAGTACTTC.

The genes are TRBV2 and TRBJ2-7; 11 bases are shared with TRBD1. Germline V CDR1 and CDR2: SNHLY, FYNNEI. V shed 6 bases and J 1 base; nucleotides not matched to a gene: 5. The CDR3 is 15 residues long. The DNA for the CDR3 is TGTGCCAGCAGCAGGACAGGGGGCACATCCTACGAGCAGTACTTC. Its translation: CASSRTGGTSYEQYF.

The V gene is TRBV2, the J gene TRBJ2-5, with D maybe TRBD2 (5 bases). Germline CDR1 and CDR2: SNHLY and FYNNEI. V was shortened by 3 bases and J by 2 bases, with 13 bases between the two germline ends. The CDR3 totals 15 residues. This CDR3 reads CASSDEAALQETQYF. CDR3 in DNA: TGTGCCAGCAGTGATGAAGCGGCCTTGCAAGAGACCCAGTACTTC.